Shown below are 8 T cell receptor beta chains from a single sample sequenced in a study of blood T cell repertoires in COVID-19. Generated by immunoSEQ multiplex PCR, the TCRdb table keeps only in-frame clones and is missing some. The sample lists around 84,000 clones; around 88% were seen once. What was sequenced was peripheral blood. These receptors were obtained from an elderly man with active or convalescent COVID-19.

This sequence joins TRBV7-2 and TRBJ2-1, with 7 bases matching TRBD1. Germline CDR1 SGHTA, CDR2 FQGNSA. The CDR3 is 15 amino acids. The V segment lost 2 bases and the J segment 4 bases; nucleotides outside the gene matches: 5. In DNA, the CDR3 is TGTGCCAGCAGCTTACCCCGACAGGGATACAATGAGCAGTTCTTC. It encodes CASSLPRQGYNEQFF. Full variable domain (rest looked up from reference TRBV7-2 and TRBJ2-1): GAGVSQSPSNKVTEKGKDVELRCDPISGHTALYWYRQSLGQGLEFLIYFQGNSAPDKSGLPSDRFSAERTGGSVSTLTIQRTQQEDSAVYLCASSLPRQGYNEQFFGPGTRLTVL.

CDR3 DNA: TGTGCCAGCAGCTTAACGCGGCTCACTGAAGCTTTCTTT. Its protein is CASSLTRLTEAFF. The chain couples TRBV7-3 to TRBJ1-1; D unresolved. Germline lookup yields CDR1 SGHTA and CDR2 FQGTGA. This CDR3 is built from 13 residues. Between the trimmed V and J ends, which lost 0 bases and 4 bases, there was a span of 6 bases.

The chain employs TRBV5-1 and TRBJ2-7; TRBD1 matches 8 bases. Trimming removed 0 bases from V and 6 bases from J; junction bases left unmatched: 11. The CDR3 length is 16 residues. Germline CDR1 and CDR2: SGHRS and YFSETQ. CDR3: CASSLGGGTGTGEQYF. The CDR3 DNA is TGCGCCAGCAGCTTGGGAGGGGGGACAGGAACAGGCGAGCAGTACTTC.

This clone was detected only a few times. This rearrangement joins TRBV12-5 to TRBJ1-6; a possible D gene is TRBD1 (6 bases). Germline assignment: CDR1 LGHNT and CDR2 FRNRAP. The CDR3 has 17 amino acids. V was trimmed by 0 bases and J by 4 bases, leaving 13 bases between them. CDR3 protein: CASGLVLSDSYNSPLHF. The CDR3 DNA is TGTGCTAGTGGTTTGGTATTGTCGGACAGTTATAATTCACCCCTCCACTTT.

The CDR3 DNA reads TGTGCCAGCAGCCCCTGGGGAGGTTCCTACGAGCAGTACTTC. Translated: CASSPWGGSYEQYF. The V gene is TRBV11-3, the J gene TRBJ2-7, with D tentatively TRBD2 (6 bases). Germline values: CDR1 SGHNT, CDR2 YENEEA. This CDR3 contains 14 residues. V was cut by 5 bases and J by 1 base, with 12 bases left in between.

This clone was detected only once. The rearrangement links TRBV10-3 to TRBJ1-5; 8 bases are a match to TRBD1. V lost 3 bases to trimming and J lost 3 bases; unmatched junction nucleotides: 4. Germline-derived CDR1 and CDR2 are ENHRY and SYGVKD. The CDR3 is 15 residues long. The CDR3 sequence: CAISEETGDNQPQHF. The DNA of the CDR3 is TGTGCCATCAGTGAAGAGACAGGGGACAATCAGCCCCAGCATTTT.

The V gene is TRBV3-1 (or the pseudogene TRBV3-2), the J gene TRBJ1-1; 8 bases align to TRBD1. The CDR3 has 14 amino acids. V lost 4 bases and J lost 6; bases outside the gene matches: 7. Germline V lookup: CDR1 LGHDT, CDR2 YNNKEL (reference sequence). CDR3 bases: TGTGCCAGCAGCCTTCAGGGGGCGCGTTCTGAAGCTTTCTTT. This codes for CASSLQGARSEAFF.

The chain employs TRBV5-8 and TRBJ2-2, with 13 nucleotides matching TRBD2. From germline, CDR1 is SGHTS and CDR2 YDEGEE. With V trimmed by 4 bases and J by 6 bases, 9 bases remained unmatched. This CDR3 comprises 17 residues. The CDR3 nucleotides are TGTGCCAGCAGCCAGGGACTAGCGGGACCGTGGGCCGGGGAGCTGTTTTTT. It codes for CASSQGLAGPWAGELFF.